The following is a T cell receptor (beta chain) sequence with its context. The data are from a study of blood T cell repertoires in COVID-19. The CDR3 totals 15 residues. The J segment lost 7 bases and the V segment lost 1 base, leaving 4 bases of the junction unmatched. Germline V gene sequence: CDR1 LGHNA, CDR2 YSLEER. The table came from immunoSEQ multiplex PCR; TCRdb's copy has only in-frame clones and leaves some out. The sample carries around 240,000 clones, about 90% recorded once. This TCR was recovered from a woman aged 25 to 39 who had recovered from COVID-19. Source material: peripheral blood. V and J are TRBV4-3 and TRBJ2-3; 11 bases map to TRBD2. This CDR3 reads CASSQVSGGAYTQYF. CDR3 coding DNA: TGCGCCAGCAGCCAAGTTAGCGGGGGGGCGTATACGCAGTATTTT.